This is a list of T cell receptor beta chains from one sample in a study of blood T cells in healthy people across ages. MiXCR, applied by TCRdb to the 5' RACE reads, yields one record per CDR3 protein. Of about 640,000 distinct CDR3 sequences detected, 25% to 30% appear once; the ten largest clones hold less than 20%. Sequencing was carried out using blood. Receptor source: an elderly woman in good health. Each CDR3 is given with its conserved first and last residue. The order of the fields is J gene, V gene, D gene, clone size, CDR3 DNA, CDR3 protein. The D gene is left open where the match is weak. Clone size is stated in some rows and not others, as once, few, many or a class when expanded.

TRBJ2-2,TRBV9,NA,NA,TGTGCCAGCAGCGTGTCCGTGACGAACACCGGGGAGCTGTTTTTT,CASSVSVTNTGELFF
TRBJ2-3,TRBV7-8,NA,many,TGTGCCAGCAGCGTCCAAGTCGGGCCCACAGATACGCAGTATTTT,CASSVQVGPTDTQYF
TRBJ1-6,TRBV5-1,NA,NA,TGCGCCAGCAGCTTGGGGTCCTACGCCGATTCACTCCTCCACTTT,CASSLGSYADSLLHF
TRBJ2-6,TRBV5-1,NA,NA,TGCGCCAGCACAATCGACGGACGGGGCTCTGGGGCCAACGTCCTGACTTTC,CASTIDGRGSGANVLTF
TRBJ2-7,TRBV4-2,NA,NA,TGTGCCAGCAGCCAAGACAGGGTGAGCTCCTACGAGCAGTACTTC,CASSQDRVSSYEQYF
TRBJ1-5,TRBV5-1,NA,few,TGCGCCAGCAGCTTGGACGGGGCCAATCAGCCCCAGCATTTT,CASSLDGANQPQHF
TRBJ2-3,TRBV7-3,TRBD2,many,TGTGCCAGCAGCCCCATGGGGACTAATCCGGGAGATACGCAGTATTTT,CASSPMGTNPGDTQYF
TRBJ1-2,TRBV2,NA,many,TGTGCCAGCAGTGAATCCCGGCAGGCATCTAACTATGGCTACACCTTC,CASSESRQASNYGYTF
TRBJ2-5,TRBV9,TRBD2,many,TGTGCCAGCAGCCGGGAGGGACAGACCCAGTACTTC,CASSREGQTQYF
TRBJ2-1,TRBV20-1,TRBD2,NA,TGCAGTGCTAGGGTTCTAGCGGGGGGATTCAATGAGCAGTTCTTC,CSARVLAGGFNEQFF
TRBJ2-1,TRBV6-5,TRBD2,many,TGTGCCAGCAGTTATGGGGGGCTAGCGGGGGGAGATGAGCAGTTCTTC,CASSYGGLAGGDEQFF
TRBJ1-1,TRBV20-1,TRBD1,NA,TGCAGTGCCAGACCTCGAACAGGGGCCGGGGCCGAAGCTTTCTTT,CSARPRTGAGAEAFF
TRBJ2-5,TRBV5-1,TRBD1,NA,TGCGCCAGCAGCCCTAAGTCCGGGACAGGTAGGGGAGAGCAGTACTTC,CASSPKSGTGRGEQYF
TRBJ2-5,TRBV6-2/TRBV6-3,TRBD2,many,TGTGCCAGCAGCCTCCCCGTGGGGGGGGAAGAGACCCAGTACTTC,CASSLPVGGEETQYF
TRBJ2-7,TRBV6-2/TRBV6-3,TRBD1,many,TGTGCCAGCAGTTACCAGCCTGGGGACAGGGGCGGGCACCCACTAGGCGAGCAGTACTTC,CASSYQPGDRGGHPLGEQYF
TRBJ1-4,TRBV7-8,NA,NA,TGTGCCAGCGCCCCTGTGACACCAACTAATGGAAAACTGTTTTTT,CASAPVTPTNGKLFF
TRBJ2-5,TRBV20-1,TRBD2,many,TGCAGTGCTCCGACTAGCGGGGGGATTCAAGAGACCCAGTACTTC,CSAPTSGGIQETQYF
TRBJ1-2,TRBV20-1,NA,many,TGCAGTGCTAGAAAAGAGGGGCAGGGCTATGGCTACACCTTC,CSARKEGQGYGYTF
TRBJ1-1,TRBV6-5,NA,many,TGTGCCAGCAGTCGGCAGGCCCTTTCATCAGCTTTCTTT,CASSRQALSSAFF
TRBJ2-7,TRBV9,NA,many,TGTGCCAGCAGCGAAGGGACGGCAACCTACGAGCAGTACTTC,CASSEGTATYEQYF
TRBJ2-7,TRBV21-1,NA,many,TGTGCCAGCAGCACTCTCCGACAGGGACCCTCTTACGAGCAGTACTTC,CASSTLRQGPSYEQYF
TRBJ2-5,TRBV6-5,NA,many,TGTGCCAGCAGAAGGTCGCAGGAGACCCAGTACTTC,CASRRSQETQYF
TRBJ2-5,TRBV7-9,NA,many,TGTGCCAGCAGCCGCATCAGGGGACCACAAGAGACCCAGTACTTC,CASSRIRGPQETQYF
TRBJ1-4,TRBV25-1,NA,NA,TGTGCCAGCAGTAGTACAGGGATGGGAAAACTGTTTTTT,CASSSTGMGKLFF
TRBJ1-1,TRBV7-2,NA,many,TGTGCCAGCAGCTTAACTGTACTAATGAACACTGAAGCTTTCTTT,CASSLTVLMNTEAFF
TRBJ1-4,TRBV6-5,NA,many,TGTGCCAGCAGACTGAATGAAAAACTGTTTTTT,CASRLNEKLFF
TRBJ2-5,TRBV29-1,NA,many,TGCTGCGTCCGGGACGGACAAGAGACCCAGTACTTC,CCVRDGQETQYF
TRBJ2-5,TRBV5-4,TRBD1,few,TGTGCCAGCAGCGGACAGGGGCAGGGGGAGACCCAGTACTTC,CASSGQGQGETQYF
TRBJ2-7,TRBV7-9,NA,NA,TGTGCCAGCAGCTTAGACGCCTTCCAACGGACGTATGGTTTCTACGAGCAGTACTTC,CASSLDAFQRTYGFYEQYF
TRBJ2-1,TRBV6-5,TRBD2,many,TGTGCCAGCAAAAGCGGGGGGACCATTCATGAGCAGTTCTTC,CASKSGGTIHEQFF
TRBJ2-5,TRBV15,TRBD2,many,TGTGCCACCAGCAGTGGACTAGCGGGGGGTAGTGGAGGGGAGACCCAGTACTTC,CATSSGLAGGSGGETQYF
TRBJ2-1,TRBV5-1,TRBD2,many,TGCGCCAGCTTTCCTAGCGGGGGAAATGAGCAGTTCTTC,CASFPSGGNEQFF
TRBJ2-1,TRBV5-1,TRBD2,many,TGCGCCAGCAGCCCTACGATTGCGGGGGGGTACAATGAGCAGTTCTTC,CASSPTIAGGYNEQFF
TRBJ2-7,TRBV7-6,TRBD1,many,TGTGCCAGCAGCTCCGGGACAGGGGTCCGCGAGCAGTACTTC,CASSSGTGVREQYF
TRBJ1-2,TRBV28,NA,few,TGTGCCAGCATAAGTGGGGGCTATGGCTGCACCTTC,CASISGGYGCTF
TRBJ1-1,TRBV12-3/TRBV12-4,NA,few,TGTGCCAGCCAGGCGGGGGCCCGAAGAGTGAACACTGAAGCTTTCTTT,CASQAGARRVNTEAFF
TRBJ1-5,TRBV7-8,NA,few,TGTGCCAGCAGCTTAAGAGGGGAAAGAGGTCAGCCCCAGCATTTT,CASSLRGERGQPQHF
TRBJ2-1,TRBV9,NA,many,TGTGCCAGCAGCGTAGGGGGGTATCTGAGGAATGAGCAGTTCTTC,CASSVGGYLRNEQFF
TRBJ2-3,TRBV12-3/TRBV12-4,TRBD2,once,TGTGCCAGCAGCCCCACAAGCGGGGGCACAGATACGGAGTATTTT,CASSPTSGGTDTEYF
TRBJ2-3,TRBV6-6,TRBD2,many,TGTGCCAGCAGACTAGCGGGGGGGGGGAGAGATACGCAGTATTTT,CASRLAGGGRDTQYF
TRBJ1-1,TRBV9,NA,NA,TGTGCCAGCAGCGTACGGGTCGGGGAAACTGAAGCTTTCTTT,CASSVRVGETEAFF
TRBJ2-5,TRBV7-3,NA,many,TGTGCCAGCAGCCCCTCGACCAGGGAGACCCAGTACTTC,CASSPSTRETQYF
TRBJ1-2,TRBV7-6,TRBD1,NA,TGTGCCAGCAGCTTAACAGGGGGACGATCGAGCCGCGTCTACACCTTC,CASSLTGGRSSRVYTF
TRBJ2-5,TRBV11-1,NA,many,TGTGCCAGCAGCCTCGCAGGTGTCGTCGGGGAAGAGACCCAGTACTTC,CASSLAGVVGEETQYF
TRBJ2-5,TRBV11-2,NA,many,TGTGCCAGCAGCTTATTAACTAGTTATCCGTACTTC,CASSLLTSYPYF
TRBJ1-1,TRBV6-1,NA,many,TGTGCCAGCAGTGAGTGGGCGAACTTGAACACTGAAGCTTTCTTT,CASSEWANLNTEAFF
TRBJ1-1,TRBV5-1,TRBD1,many,TGTGCCAGCAGCCTTACAGGGGGGAACACTGAAGCTTTCTTT,CASSLTGGNTEAFF
TRBJ2-1,TRBV5-6,NA,NA,TGTGCCAGCAGCTTGGGTCAGGAGCAGTACTGG,CASSLGQEQYW
TRBJ2-1,TRBV7-2,NA,few,TGTGCCAGCAGCCGTGGACAGAGCAGCTCCTACAATGAGCAGTTCTTC,CASSRGQSSSYNEQFF
TRBJ2-5,TRBV20-1,NA,NA,TGCAGTGTAGGGGGAAATCAAGAGACCCAGTACTTC,CSVGGNQETQYF
TRBJ1-5,TRBV6-1,NA,NA,TGTGCCAGCAGAACTCGGGCCCCCTGGCAGCCCCAGCATTTT,CASRTRAPWQPQHF
TRBJ2-5,TRBV6-2/TRBV6-3,TRBD1,many,TGTGCCAGCTTTCCACAGGGGGCAGAAGAGACCCAGTACTTC,CASFPQGAEETQYF
TRBJ2-1,TRBV24-1,TRBD2,once,TGTGCCACCAGTGTCGGGACTAGAATCACCGATGAGCAGTTCTTC,CATSVGTRITDEQFF
TRBJ1-5,TRBV15,NA,few,TGTGCCACCAGCAGAGATTCAGGAGTCAAGAATCAGCCCCAGCATTTT,CATSRDSGVKNQPQHF
TRBJ2-5,TRBV5-1,NA,many,TGCGCCAGTTACTACGACAGGCCAGAGACCCAGTACTTC,CASYYDRPETQYF
TRBJ2-5,TRBV7-8,TRBD1,many,TGTGCCAGCAGCTTAATCCCCCCGGGACAGGGGGCGCAGGAGCAGTACTTC,CASSLIPPGQGAQEQYF
TRBJ1-1,TRBV2,NA,few,TGTGCCAGCAGTGGGGACGGCCGTGGGGCTTTCTTT,CASSGDGRGAFF
TRBJ1-4,TRBV5-1,NA,many,TGCGCCAGCAGCTTGGGTCCCCCAGGCCACACAACTAATGAAAAACTGTTTTTT,CASSLGPPGHTTNEKLFF
TRBJ2-7,TRBV9,TRBD2,many,TGTGCCAGCAGCGTAGCGGGGGGAGACCACGAGCAGTACTTC,CASSVAGGDHEQYF